This T cell receptor beta chain appears in the sequencing data of a study of blood T cell repertoires in COVID-19. Per the original data handling: Amplified reference gene primers provided the basis for estimating nucleated cell counts. The method was immunoSEQ multiplex PCR; TCRdb's version includes in-frame clones alone and lacks a portion of them. The V and J calls and the clone size are those of that table, but D and trimming were determined from the DNA. The sample holds hundreds of thousands of clones; around 92% are singletons and the top ten take over 8.5%. The TCR comes from a woman under 40 with COVID-19, enrolled during active disease. The sample taken for sequencing was peripheral blood.

The CDR3 protein is CASSPVWNQPQHF. The CDR3 DNA reads as TGTGCCAGCAGCCCAGTTTGGAATCAGCCCCAGCATTTT. The gene calls are TRBV28 and TRBJ1-5; no clear D gene. Germline assignment: CDR1 MDHEN and CDR2 SYDVKM. V was clipped by 6 bases and J by 4 bases, with 10 bases between them. The CDR3 extends over 13 amino acids.